What follows are 31 T cell receptor beta chains derived from one specimen sequenced in a study of blood T cell repertoires in COVID-19. TCRdb keeps only in-frame clones here, not all; method: immunoSEQ multiplex PCR. Of about 74,000 clones in the sample, more than 75% were seen once. Input material: peripheral blood. The source of these receptors is a woman aged 80 or over with active or convalescent COVID-19.

The chain has TRBV28 and TRBJ1-1; possible D gene TRBD1, 5 bases. V was trimmed by 5 bases and J by 0 bases, leaving 16 bases between them. Germline-derived CDR1 and CDR2 are MDHEN and SYDVKM. The CDR3 is 16 residues long. CDR3 protein: CASSNRGTSMNTEAFF. The CDR3 region has the DNA TGTGCCAGCAGTAATAGGGGCACATCCATGAACACTGAAGCTTTCTTT.

The chain recombines TRBV27 with TRBJ1-6; the D gene is possibly TRBD1 (6 bases). Germline CDR1 is MNHEY and CDR2 is SMNVEV (reference sequence). The V end was cut by 3 bases, the J end by 7 bases, with 13 bases between. This CDR3 has 15 residues. The chain's CDR3 is CASSFQTGVNSPLHF. CDR3 DNA sequence: TGTGCCAGCAGTTTTCAGACAGGTGTAAATTCACCCCTCCACTTT.

The gene calls are TRBV19 and TRBJ1-2; D is ambiguous. The germline V gene has CDR1 LNHDA and CDR2 SQIVND (reference sequence). V was cut by 7 bases and J by 8 bases, with 14 bases left in between. The CDR3 contains 12 residues. In DNA form, the CDR3 reads TGTGCCAGTAAGGGTAGCGGAAGGGGCTACACCTTC. Translation gives CASKGSGRGYTF.

This chain links TRBV19 with TRBJ2-1; 11 bases line up with TRBD1. This CDR3 has 20 amino acids. Germline CDR1 and CDR2: LNHDA and SQIVND (reference sequence). V gave up 3 bases and J gave up 1 base; unmatched junction bases: 14. The CDR3 sequence is CASSMPTGQGGRRSYNEQFF. DNA of the CDR3: TGTGCCAGTAGTATGCCAACGGGACAGGGGGGGCGGAGGTCCTACAATGAGCAGTTCTTC.

This sequence joins TRBV14 and TRBJ1-2; D unresolved. CDR3 length: 15 amino acids. V was clipped by 6 bases and J by 3 bases, with 17 bases between them. Germline loops: CDR1 SGHDN, CDR2 FVKESK. CDR3 in amino acids: CASSPPGKHYYGYTF. The CDR3 coding sequence is TGTGCCAGCAGTCCGCCCGGGAAACACTACTATGGCTACACCTTC.

The CDR3 here is CASSARGGEYNEQFF. The CDR3 DNA reads as TGTGCCAGCAGCGCCCGGGGGGGCGAGTACAATGAGCAGTTCTTC. This sequence joins TRBV9 and TRBJ2-1; 8 bases are shared with TRBD2. This CDR3 region has 15 residues. Germline V gene lookup returns CDR1 SGDLS and CDR2 YYNGEE. J gave up 4 bases and V 3 bases, and 6 bases lay outside the gene matches.

The rearrangement joins TRBV6-4 to TRBJ2-2, with TRBD1 matching 10 bases. The germline V gene encodes CDR1 MRHNA and CDR2 SNTAGT. This CDR3 contains 17 residues. The V segment lost 4 bases and the J segment 7 bases; nucleotides outside the gene matches: 12. In DNA form, the CDR3 reads TGTGCCAGCAGTGCCGAACCGACAGGGGGCGCGATCGGGGAGCTGTTTTTT. This sequence encodes CASSAEPTGGAIGELFF.

The V and J genes are TRBV9 and TRBJ1-1; D gene uncertain. The CDR3 consists of 14 residues. Between the trimmed V and J ends, which lost 0 bases and 5 bases, there was a span of 11 bases. Germline-derived CDR1 and CDR2 are SGDLS and YYNGEE. The CDR3 DNA follows: TGTGCCAGCAGCGTAGCCCCGACGGGAACTGAAGCTTTCTTT. This translates into CASSVAPTGTEAFF.

This clone has only one observation. V usage is TRBV3-1 (or the pseudogene TRBV3-2) and J usage is TRBJ1-2, with D maybe TRBD1 (5 bases). Per germline, CDR1 LGHDT and CDR2 YNNKEL (reference sequence). Trimming shortened V by 1 base and J by 10 bases, and 22 bases separated the two germline ends. The CDR3 runs 16 residues. This CDR3 is CASSQAGGAARGDYTF. For the CDR3, the DNA is TGTGCCAGCAGCCAAGCAGGAGGGGCGGCCCGCGGAGACTACACCTTC.

The chain has TRBV4-1 and TRBJ1-1; 8 bases match TRBD1. Germline loops: CDR1 MGHRA, CDR2 YSYEKL. The length of the CDR3 is 15 residues. V was pared by 2 bases and J by 0 bases, with 2 bases of the junction left unmatched. The CDR3 coding sequence is TGCGCCAGCAGCCAAAACAGGGGGTTGAACACTGAAGCTTTCTTT. Protein: CASSQNRGLNTEAFF.

V usage is TRBV7-2 and J usage is TRBJ1-5, with 12 bases that match TRBD1. The CDR3 has 16 amino acids. CDR1 and CDR2 from the germline V gene are SGHTA and FQGNSA. J was trimmed by 7 bases and V by 1 base; bases with no gene match: 5. In DNA form, the CDR3 reads TGTGCCAGCAGCTTAGTTCCGGGACAGGGGGCACAGCCCCAGCATTTT. It yields the protein CASSLVPGQGAQPQHF.

This chain connects TRBV5-4 to TRBJ1-1, with TRBD1 identical over 9 bases. Germline CDR1 SGHNT, CDR2 YYREEE (reference sequence). This CDR3 contains 15 residues. The V gene end was trimmed by 0 bases and the J gene end by 5 bases; junction bases not matched to a gene: 5. The CDR3 is CASSLAVDRGTEAFF. CDR3 sequence (DNA): TGTGCCAGCAGCTTGGCCGTAGACAGGGGGACTGAAGCTTTCTTT.

The V call is TRBV5-1, the J call TRBJ1-6; D perhaps matches TRBD1 (5 bases). Germline loops: CDR1 SGHRS, CDR2 YFSETQ. The CDR3 has 16 amino acids. V was clipped by 0 bases and J by 3 bases, with 10 bases between them. The CDR3 DNA is TGCGCCAGCAGCTTGGGGCAGGGTGGCTATAATTCACCCCTCCACTTT. Its protein product is CASSLGQGGYNSPLHF.

This clone was observed a handful of times. The genes are TRBV5-8 and TRBJ1-2, with no clear D. With 9 bases removed from V and 0 bases from J, the gap between germline ends came to 9 bases. This CDR3 has 12 residues. CDR1 is SGHTS, CDR2 YDEGEE, per germline. CDR3 coding DNA: TGTGCCAACTCACCCGCTAACTATGGCTACACCTTC. Protein product: CANSPANYGYTF.

The chain uses TRBV7-2 and TRBJ1-2; no clear D gene. CDR1 and CDR2 (germline): SGHTA, FQGNSA. This CDR3 has 14 amino acids. The V and J ends lost 2 bases and 7 bases respectively, with 14 bases between them. In nucleotides, the CDR3 is TGTGCCAGCAGCTTAAACCCCCAGGATGGTGGCTACACCTTC. Encoded protein: CASSLNPQDGGYTF. Full variable domain (rest looked up from reference TRBV7-2 and TRBJ1-2): GAGVSQSPSNKVTEKGKDVELRCDPISGHTALYWYRQSLGQGLEFLIYFQGNSAPDKSGLPSDRFSAERTGGSVSTLTIQRTQQEDSAVYLCASSLNPQDGGYTFGSGTRLTVV.

This chain joins TRBV18 and TRBJ2-7; 7 positions match TRBD1. Germline V gene sequence: CDR1 KGHSH, CDR2 LQKENI. This CDR3 is built from 14 residues. V was pared by 4 bases and J by 4 bases, with 7 bases of the junction left unmatched. The CDR3 reads CASSRNGQEYEQYF. In DNA form, the CDR3 reads TGTGCCAGCTCACGGAATGGACAGGAGTACGAGCAGTACTTC.

This clone was observed a single time. The V gene is TRBV7-2, the J gene TRBJ1-2; 7 bases align to TRBD1. With 3 bases clipped from V and 3 bases from J, the junction kept 1 base outside the gene matches. The CDR3 is 13 residues long. Germline CDR1 reads SGHTA; CDR2 reads FQGNSA. The chain's CDR3 is CASSFGTDYGYTF. CDR3 coding DNA: TGTGCCAGCAGCTTTGGGACAGACTATGGCTACACCTTC. The whole variable domain, filled in from reference TRBV7-2 and TRBJ1-2, reads GAGVSQSPSNKVTEKGKDVELRCDPISGHTALYWYRQSLGQGLEFLIYFQGNSAPDKSGLPSDRFSAERTGGSVSTLTIQRTQQEDSAVYLCASSFGTDYGYTFGSGTRLTVV.

The chain joins TRBV7-9 to TRBJ1-1, with TRBD1 matching 8 bases. The length of the CDR3 is 14 residues. Per germline, CDR1 SEHNR and CDR2 FQNEAQ (reference sequence). The J segment lost 6 bases and the V segment lost 0 bases, leaving 3 bases of the junction unmatched. The CDR3 reads CASSLAQGAPEAFF. CDR3 nucleotides: TGTGCCAGCAGCTTAGCGCAGGGGGCCCCTGAAGCTTTCTTT.

The gene calls are TRBV9 and TRBJ2-4, with D possibly TRBD2 on 7 matching bases. The V and J ends lost 4 bases and 9 bases respectively, with 26 bases between them. The germline gives CDR1 SGDLS, CDR2 YYNGEE. This CDR3 comprises 17 residues. The CDR3 protein is CASSSEWGGRAEAIQYF. DNA of the CDR3: TGTGCCAGCAGCTCCGAATGGGGGGGCAGGGCTGAGGCCATTCAGTACTTC.

The V and J genes are TRBV29-1 and TRBJ2-1; 15 nucleotides agree with TRBD2. The ends lost 6 bases at V and 8 bases at J; junction bases unmatched: 8. CDR3 length: 15 amino acids. Germline assignment: CDR1 SQVTM and CDR2 ANQGSEA. The CDR3 is CSVAWTSGGADEQFF. In nucleotides, the CDR3 is TGCAGCGTCGCCTGGACTAGCGGGGGGGCGGATGAGCAGTTCTTC.

The rearrangement joins TRBV4-1 to TRBJ1-2, with 11 bases aligning to TRBD1. V trimming: 4 bases; J trimming: 3 bases; junction bases outside the gene matches: 4. This CDR3 is 15 amino acids long. Germline lookup yields CDR1 MGHRA and CDR2 YSYEKL. CDR3 residues: CASSPGQGADYGYTF. The CDR3 nucleotides are TGCGCCAGCAGCCCTGGACAGGGGGCCGACTATGGCTACACCTTC.

This chain links TRBV4-3 with TRBJ2-5; 9 nucleotides line up with TRBD2. The germline V gene encodes CDR1 LGHNA and CDR2 YSLEER. V lost 4 bases, J lost 0 bases, and 12 bases stayed unmatched. This CDR3 is built from 18 residues. The CDR3: CASSLEKGSGGYQETQYF. The CDR3 region has the DNA TGCGCCAGCAGCCTCGAAAAGGGGAGCGGGGGGTACCAAGAGACCCAGTACTTC.

The genes are TRBV6-1 and TRBJ1-2; perhaps TRBD1 as D (5 bases). The germline V gene has CDR1 MNHNS and CDR2 SASEGT. The CDR3 is 14 amino acids. V was trimmed by 1 base and J by 4 bases, leaving 10 bases between them. DNA of the CDR3: TGTGCCAGCAGTGAAGTTGGGGGGAGCTATGGCTACACCTTC. Amino acid sequence: CASSEVGGSYGYTF.

The gene calls are TRBV15 and TRBJ1-5; D ambiguous. Germline CDR1 is LNHNV and CDR2 is YYDKDF (reference sequence). This CDR3 is built from 13 residues. The ends were cut back, 0 bases at V and 5 bases at J, with 5 bases in the middle. CDR3 sequence: CATSRDRDQPQHF. DNA of the CDR3: TGTGCCACCAGCAGAGATCGCGATCAGCCCCAGCATTTT. Based on the CDR3 plus reference TRBV15 and TRBJ1-5, the full variable domain is DAMVIQNPRYQVTQFGKPVTLSCSQTLNHNVMYWYQQKSSQAPKLLFHYYDKDFNNEADTPDNFQSRRPNTSFCFLDIRSPGLGDTAMYLCATSRDRDQPQHFGDGTRLSIL.

This sequence joins TRBV5-4 and TRBJ2-3; no clear D gene. The germline V gene has CDR1 SGHNT and CDR2 YYREEE (reference sequence). V was trimmed by 2 bases and J by 2 bases, leaving 6 bases between them. The CDR3 is 13 amino acids. CDR3 DNA: TGTGCCAGCAGCTTTTTACACACAGATACGCAGTATTTT. It specifies CASSFLHTDTQYF.

The chain is built from TRBV6-6 and TRBJ2-5; 9 bases align to TRBD2. The CDR3 loop spans 18 amino acids. The germline V gene encodes CDR1 MNHNY and CDR2 SVGAGI (reference sequence). The V and J ends lost 5 bases and 2 bases, in that order; junction bases with no gene match: 15. CDR3 in amino acids: CASSHATLLAGLQETQYF. As DNA, the CDR3 is TGTGCCAGCAGTCACGCTACCCTCCTAGCGGGGCTACAAGAGACCCAGTACTTC.

This sequence joins TRBV15 and TRBJ2-3; possible D gene TRBD1, 6 bases. Germline V gene sequence: CDR1 LNHNV, CDR2 YYDKDF (reference sequence). V lost 4 bases and J 2 bases, leaving 10 bases between the germline ends. The CDR3 extends over 14 amino acids. This CDR3 reads CATSIGQSTDTQYF. CDR3 nucleotide sequence: TGTGCCACCAGCATAGGACAGTCCACAGATACGCAGTATTTT.

This clone was seen a few times. The J gene is TRBJ2-5, the V gene TRBV9, with TRBD2 matching 7 bases. Germline loops: CDR1 SGDLS, CDR2 YYNGEE. This CDR3 is built from 14 residues. After removal of 4 bases from V and 4 bases from J, the junction contained 7 bases not matched to a gene. The CDR3 reads CASSTPGGGETQYF. The CDR3 nucleotides are TGTGCCAGCAGCACCCCTGGGGGGGGAGAGACCCAGTACTTC. Drawing the rest from reference TRBV9 and TRBJ2-5, the complete variable domain is DSGVTQTPKHLITATGQRVTLRCSPRSGDLSVYWYQQSLDQGLQFLIQYYNGEERAKGNILERFSAQQFPDLHSELNLSSLELGDSALYFCASSTPGGGETQYFGPGTRLLVL.

The CDR3 DNA reads TGTGCCAGCAGCGATTCTCCTGGCGGGGGGGCGGTCAATGAGCAGTTCTTC. Translated, it gives CASSDSPGGGAVNEQFF. V is TRBV27 and J is TRBJ2-1; TRBD2 aligns across 9 bases. V shed 6 bases and J 6 bases; nucleotides not matched to a gene: 15. CDR1 and CDR2 from the germline V gene are MNHEY and SMNVEV (reference sequence). The CDR3 totals 17 residues.

The gene calls are TRBV30 and TRBJ2-4, with 12 bases lining up with TRBD2. V shed 5 bases and J 6 bases; nucleotides not matched to a gene: 5. CDR1 and CDR2 (germline): GTSNPN, SVGIG (reference sequence). This CDR3 contains 14 residues. The CDR3 sequence: CAWETSGGLNIQYF. DNA of the CDR3: TGTGCCTGGGAGACTAGCGGGGGACTAAACATTCAGTACTTC.

V usage is TRBV7-9 and J usage is TRBJ1-2; a possible D gene is TRBD1 (5 bases). This CDR3 comprises 14 residues. The germline V gene encodes CDR1 SEHNR and CDR2 FQNEAQ (reference sequence). Trimming left V 3 bases short and J 7 bases short, with 15 bases between. CDR3 bases: TGTGCCAGCAGCTTTTTAGGGGCGCGTTCTGGCTACACCTTC. Amino acids: CASSFLGARSGYTF.